This TCR beta chain was sequenced during a study of blood T cell repertoires in COVID-19. Study as a whole: PBMCs, B-cell-depleted T cells, or T cells were the source of the cDNA or gDNA that made up the material.

Per the study methods: Amplification with reference gene primers provided the estimates of nucleated cell counts. TCRdb keeps only in-frame clones here, not all; method: immunoSEQ multiplex PCR. The D gene and trimming were derived from the DNA, and the V and J assignments and clone size from that table. This table has 140,000 or so clones, around three quarters appearing once. This CDR3 has 15 amino acids. Germline loops: CDR1 SGHTA, CDR2 FQGNSA. V was pared by 2 bases and J by 4 bases, with 1 base of the junction left unmatched. The chain recombines TRBV7-2 with TRBJ2-2; TRBD1 matches 10 bases. This sequence originates from a man aged 45-60 years with acute or convalescent COVID-19. The sequencing input was peripheral blood. The CDR3 here is CASSLRDRGTGELFF. Here the CDR3 DNA reads TGTGCCAGCAGCTTACGGGACAGGGGCACCGGGGAGCTGTTTTTT.